One sample yielded the 18 T cell receptor beta chains listed below, sequenced in a study of T-cell reconstitution after alpha-beta-depleted transplantation in children. Unique molecular identifiers were incorporated during preparation of the TCRbeta library. TCRdb passed the PCR reads through MiXCR, listing each CDR3 protein once. Of about 16,000 distinct CDR3 sequences listed, less than 9.5% are singletons. The starting material was PBMCs, mostly from graft donor cells, obtained 60 days after TCRalphabeta/CD19-depleted stem cell transplant. The receptors derive from a boy younger than two who had a stem cell transplant for Wiskott-Aldrich syndrome, so the T cells may come from the graft donor.

With respect to this clonotype: A junction end diverges from the germline sequence, so it may reflect a read error. The CDR3 bases are TGCGCCAGCAGCTTGCGAGGGACGGGAACAGAAACGCAGTATTTT. Its translation is CASSLRGTGTETQYF. The rearrangement joins TRBV5-1 to TRBJ2-3, with D perhaps being TRBD1 or TRBD2 (5 bases each). Per the germline V gene, CDR1 is SGHRS and CDR2 is YFSETQ. This CDR3 region has 15 residues. The full variable domain, in which reference TRBV5-1 and TRBJ2-3 provide the parts outside the CDR3, is KAGVTQTPRYLIKTRGQQVTLSCSPISGHRSVSWYQQTPGQGLQFLFEYFSETQRNKGNFPGRFSGRQFSNSRSEMNVSTLELGDSALYLCASSLRGTGTETQYFGPGTRLTVL.

Ten or more counts support this clonotype. The CDR3 is CASSRQGDTEAFF. The CDR3 coding sequence is TGCGCCAGCAGCAGACAGGGCGACACTGAAGCTTTCTTT. The chain links TRBV5-1 to TRBJ1-1; TRBD1 matches 7 bases. Losses at the gene ends were 4 bases for V and 3 bases for J; bases not matched to a gene: 3. The CDR3 sequence is 13 residues long. Germline assignment: CDR1 SGHRS and CDR2 YFSETQ. Complete variable domain (other parts from reference TRBV5-1 and TRBJ1-1): KAGVTQTPRYLIKTRGQQVTLSCSPISGHRSVSWYQQTPGQGLQFLFEYFSETQRNKGNFPGRFSGRQFSNSRSEMNVSTLELGDSALYLCASSRQGDTEAFFGQGTRLTVV.

This clonotype was found many times. The J gene is TRBJ1-4, the V gene TRBV7-9; TRBD1 agrees at 8 bases. This CDR3 has 14 residues. The V segment lost 4 bases and the J segment 7 bases; nucleotides outside the gene matches: 5. Germline-derived CDR1 and CDR2 are SEHNR and FQNEAQ (reference sequence). Written as DNA, the CDR3 is TGTGCCAGCAGCTGGACAGGGTTGGGTGAAAAACTGTTTTTT. Its protein is CASSWTGLGEKLFF.

Ten or more counts support this clonotype. V and J are TRBV18 and TRBJ2-1, with 9 nucleotides matching TRBD2. J lost 9 bases, V lost 8 bases, and 11 bases had no gene match. The CDR3 is 14 amino acids. Per germline, CDR1 KGHSH and CDR2 LQKENI. The CDR3 loop reads CASPVAAGGSEQFF. CDR3 sequence (DNA): TGTGCCAGCCCGGTGGCGGCGGGAGGGAGTGAGCAGTTCTTC.

This clonotype was seen a few times. The chain recombines TRBV7-9 with TRBJ1-1; D not resolved. The CDR3 length is 15 residues. Between the trimmed V and J ends, which lost 2 bases and 0 bases, there was a span of 10 bases. Germline CDR1 and CDR2: SEHNR and FQNEAQ (reference sequence). Written as DNA, the CDR3 is TGTGCCAGCAGCTTACCTTCCAGGATGAACACTGAAGCTTTCTTT. It codes for CASSLPSRMNTEAFF.

V and J are TRBV27 and TRBJ1-5; 7 positions match TRBD1. After removal of 8 bases from V and 2 bases from J, the junction contained 6 bases not matched to a gene. Germline CDR1 reads MNHEY; CDR2 reads SMNVEV (reference sequence). The CDR3 is 14 amino acids. The CDR3 here is CASARGQRNQPQHF. CDR3 bases: TGTGCCAGCGCCCGGGGACAGCGCAATCAGCCCCAGCATTTT.

Many counts were recorded for this clonotype. The V gene is TRBV20-1, the J gene TRBJ2-1, with 9 bases identical to TRBD2. Per the germline V gene, CDR1 is DFQATT and CDR2 is SNEGSKA (reference sequence). CDR3 length equals 17 residues. With V trimmed by 4 bases and J by 6 bases, 16 bases remained unmatched. The CDR3: CSATLGSGSLTGNEQFF. CDR3 bases: TGCAGTGCTACCCTCGGTAGCGGGAGCCTGACGGGCAATGAGCAGTTCTTC.

V and J are TRBV4-1 and TRBJ2-1, with TRBD2 matching over 7 bases. CDR1 MGHRA and CDR2 YSYEKL come from the germline V gene. The CDR3 sequence is 19 residues long. V shed 0 bases and J 1 base; nucleotides not matched to a gene: 12. CDR3 in amino acids: CASSQDSGLGANSYNEQFF. The CDR3 bases are TGCGCCAGCAGCCAAGATTCCGGACTAGGCGCTAATTCCTACAATGAGCAGTTCTTC.

V is TRBV18 and J is TRBJ1-5; D not certain. The CDR3 is 14 residues long. V was trimmed by 6 bases and J by 0 bases, leaving 9 bases between them. The germline gives CDR1 KGHSH, CDR2 LQKENI. The CDR3 sequence: CASSGGNSNQPQHF. The CDR3 DNA follows: TGTGCCAGCTCGGGCGGGAATAGCAATCAGCCCCAGCATTTT.

Here the CDR3 DNA reads TGTGCCAGCAGTTTTCAAGGGGGGACTAGCGGGGCTTACAATGAGCAGTTCTTC. It is translated as CASSFQGGTSGAYNEQFF. The chain joins TRBV2 to TRBJ2-1; 13 bases match TRBD2. V was pared by 5 bases and J by 4 bases, with 11 bases of the junction left unmatched. Germline values: CDR1 SNHLY, CDR2 FYNNEI. The CDR3 is 18 amino acids.

The chain uses TRBV12-5 and TRBJ1-3, with TRBD1 identical over 10 bases. The V gene end was trimmed by 6 bases and the J gene end by 3 bases; junction bases not matched to a gene: 5. The CDR3 is 15 amino acids. The V gene's germline CDR1 is LGHNT and CDR2 FRNRAP. The CDR3 reads CASGVDRGDGNTIYF. The CDR3, as DNA: TGTGCTAGTGGAGTGGACAGGGGGGATGGAAACACCATATATTTT. The entire variable domain, with the rest obtained from reference TRBV12-5 and TRBJ1-3, is as follows: DARVTQTPRHKVTEMGQEVTMRCQPILGHNTVFWYRQTMMQGLELLAYFRNRAPLDDSGMPKDRFSAEMPDATLATLKIQPSEPRDSAVYFCASGVDRGDGNTIYFGEGSWLTVV.

The sample holds many counts of this clonotype. This chain connects TRBV18 to TRBJ2-7; 11 nucleotides align to TRBD1. CDR1 is KGHSH and CDR2 is LQKENI in the germline V gene. The CDR3 is 14 amino acids. The V and J ends lost 5 bases and 2 bases, in that order; junction bases with no gene match: 2. In nucleotides, the CDR3 is TGTGCCAGCTCAACGGGACAGGGGGCCTACGAGCAGTACTTC. Its translation is CASSTGQGAYEQYF.

This clonotype was detected only a few times. The V call is TRBV19, the J call TRBJ2-1; 14 nucleotides line up with TRBD2. V trimming: 4 bases; J trimming: 4 bases; junction bases outside the gene matches: 9. Germline loops: CDR1 LNHDA, CDR2 SQIVND (reference sequence). CDR3 size: 18 residues. CDR3 sequence (DNA): TGTGCCAGTAGTACGGGACTAGCGGGAGACCAGCGGTACAATGAGCAGTTCTTC. Translated, it gives CASSTGLAGDQRYNEQFF.

This clonotype was recorded many times. This chain connects TRBV29-1 to TRBJ2-3, with D uncertain. Germline V gives CDR1 SQVTM, CDR2 ANQGSEA. V lost 4 bases and J 1 base, leaving 6 bases between the germline ends. The CDR3 has 12 amino acids. In DNA, the CDR3 is TGCAGCGTTGGTCCAGGCACAGATACGCAGTATTTT. Protein sequence: CSVGPGTDTQYF.

This clonotype was counted at least ten times. This chain uses TRBV20-1 with TRBJ2-1, with 8 nucleotides matching TRBD2. The CDR3 contains 14 residues. Losses at the gene ends were 5 bases for V and 0 bases for J; bases not matched to a gene: 3. The germline V gene encodes CDR1 DFQATT and CDR2 SNEGSKA (reference sequence). As DNA, the CDR3 is TGCAGTGCTTACAGCGGGAGCTCCTACAATGAGCAGTTCTTC. Translated, it gives CSAYSGSSYNEQFF.

This clonotype was seen many times. The chain employs TRBV6-5 and TRBJ2-2; tentatively, D is TRBD2 (6 bases). The V end lost 6 bases, the J end lost 3 bases, and 20 bases lay between the germline ends. This CDR3 contains 17 residues. The germline V gene encodes CDR1 MNHEY and CDR2 SVGAGI. CDR3 sequence reads: CASRALSTSTDTGELFF. In DNA, the CDR3 is TGTGCCAGCAGGGCCCTCAGCACTAGCACCGACACCGGGGAGCTGTTTTTT.

This clonotype is medium-sized. The gene calls are TRBV5-1 and TRBJ2-3; 9 bases are shared with TRBD2. The V gene end was trimmed by 4 bases and the J gene end by 3 bases; junction bases not matched to a gene: 6. The CDR3 runs 15 residues. In germline, CDR1 is SGHRS, CDR2 YFSETQ. For the CDR3, the DNA is TGCGCCAGCAGCCTAGGACTAGCGACGACAGATACGCAGTATTTT. Protein product: CASSLGLATTDTQYF.

The sample holds many counts of this clonotype. The chain is built from TRBV9 and TRBJ2-5, with D unresolved. This CDR3 is built from 15 residues. The V gene's germline CDR1 is SGDLS and CDR2 YYNGEE. The V gene lost 6 bases and the J gene lost 1 base, with 16 bases spanning the gap. The CDR3 loop reads CASNIGPDPQETQYF. The CDR3 DNA sequence: TGTGCCAGCAATATCGGCCCGGACCCCCAAGAGACCCAGTACTTC.